This T cell receptor beta chain originates from a study of shared T cell receptors in the human thymus. Germline V gene data show CDR1 as LNHDA and CDR2 as SQIVND (reference sequence). The length of the CDR3 is 14 residues. V was trimmed by 3 bases and J by 7 bases, leaving 13 bases between them. Produced via immunoSEQ multiplex PCR; TCRdb's table is partial and in-frame only. The sample has 650,000 to 950,000 clones, roughly 88% seen once; the top ten hold 0.0095% to 0.011%. These sequences were also reported in another study, on human thymus T cells. From that report: The thymus tissue came from resections taken during corrective heart surgery. There appeared to be biased usage of V and J genes in thymic and blood repertoires. Related research examined unrelated individuals and reported that their thymic repertoires overlapped highly.

The chain carries TRBV19 and TRBJ1-5, with D uncertain. The receptor comes from a girl under three years old with a congenital heart defect. The source material was thymocytes. The CDR3 here is CASSIYREGQPQHF. CDR3 in DNA: TGTGCCAGTAGTATTTACCGGGAGGGCCAGCCCCAGCATTTT.